This T cell receptor (beta chain) emerged from a study of CD8+ T cells in alopecia areata. Study-wide background: The study gave tofacitinib for 6 to 18 months, then 6 months off drug. Study findings and constraints: The link between baseline CD8+ expansion and response remains uncertain with one nonresponder. Lesional tissue from the scalp (especially in alopecia totalis/universalis) showed higher clonality than normal scalp.

Trimming removed 6 bases from V and 6 bases from J, with 14 bases in between. The germline CDR1 and CDR2 sequences are SQVTM and ANQGSEA. The CDR3 loop spans 13 amino acids. Treatment described: oral pan-JAK inhibitor, 5-10 mg twice daily. The study team obtained lesional scalp punch biopsies and peripheral blood from alopecia areata patients. RNA extraction and reverse transcription yielded cDNA as sequencing template. Sequencing was performed with immunoSEQ multiplex PCR; in TCRdb, only in-frame clones are kept and a portion is missing. Of roughly 150,000 clones listed, nearly 55% are singletons. There are a few counts of this clone. Its specificity is unknown.

The chain carries TRBV29-1 and TRBJ1-4, with no clear D. Sequencing was performed on CD8+ T cells sorted from blood, taken at week 4, from a patient treated with tofacitinib. The source is a human donor with alopecia areata. The CDR3 reads CSVDPAGDEKLFF. CDR3 nucleotides: TGCAGCGTGGATCCGGCAGGCGATGAAAAACTGTTTTTT. The full variable domain, completed using reference TRBV29-1 and TRBJ1-4, is SAVISQKPSRDICQRGTSLTIQCQVDSQVTMMFWYRQQPGQSLTLIATANQGSEATYESGFVIDKFPISRPNLTFSTLTVSNMSPEDSSIYLCSVDPAGDEKLFFGSGTQLSVL.